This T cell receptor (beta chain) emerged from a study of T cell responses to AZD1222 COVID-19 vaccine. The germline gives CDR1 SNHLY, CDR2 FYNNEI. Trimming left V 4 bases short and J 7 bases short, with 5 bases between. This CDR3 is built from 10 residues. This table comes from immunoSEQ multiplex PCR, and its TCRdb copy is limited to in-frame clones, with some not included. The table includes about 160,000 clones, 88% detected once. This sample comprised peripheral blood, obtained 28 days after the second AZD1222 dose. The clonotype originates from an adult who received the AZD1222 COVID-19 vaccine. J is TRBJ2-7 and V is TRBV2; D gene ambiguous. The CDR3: CASSVLEQYF. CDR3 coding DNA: TGTGCCAGCAGTGTCTTAGAGCAGTACTTC.